These 15 T cell receptor beta chains originate from one sample sequenced in a study of OX40 agonist ivuxolimab in advanced cancers. Sequencing was performed with immunoSEQ multiplex PCR; in TCRdb, only in-frame clones are kept and a portion is missing. This repertoire shows 69,000 or so clones, roughly 88% found once; its top ten account for 0.5% to 0.6%. The sample in question was CD4+ or CD8+ T cells sorted from blood, obtained in a trial of the OX40 agonist ivuxolimab. The receptors originated from an adult with an advanced solid tumor such as melanoma, head and neck, liver or kidney cancer.

V and J are TRBV28 and TRBJ2-5; 8 bases map to TRBD1. CDR3 length: 15 amino acids. Germline V gene data show CDR1 as MDHEN and CDR2 as SYDVKM. J was trimmed by 5 bases and V by 1 base; bases with no gene match: 6. CDR3 coding DNA: TGTGCCAGCAGTTTATATCAGGGGGCTGGGGAGACCCAGTACTTC. Amino acids: CASSLYQGAGETQYF.

The V call is TRBV7-8, the J call TRBJ2-2; TRBD2 is a possible D gene (6 bases). V shed 3 bases and J shed 6 bases, with 11 bases lying between them. The CDR3 covers 14 residues. CDR1 and CDR2 from the germline V gene are SGHVS and FQNEAQ. The CDR3 protein is CASSFPSSAGELFF. CDR3 nucleotide sequence: TGTGCCAGCAGCTTCCCGTCTAGCGCCGGGGAGCTGTTTTTT.

The rearrangement links TRBV28 to TRBJ2-3, with 9 bases matching TRBD2. With V trimmed by 9 bases and J by 0 bases, 1 base remained unmatched. Germline V gene lookup returns CDR1 MDHEN and CDR2 SYDVKM. This CDR3 region has 13 residues. In DNA, the CDR3 is TGTGCCAGTACTAGCGGGAGCACAGATACGCAGTATTTT. Amino acid sequence: CASTSGSTDTQYF.

The chain links TRBV5-4 to TRBJ1-5; possible D gene TRBD1, 5 bases. This CDR3 has 16 amino acids. Germline V CDR1 and CDR2: SGHNT, YYREEE (reference sequence). The V and J ends lost 0 bases and 0 bases respectively, with 10 bases between them. CDR3 DNA: TGTGCCAGCAGCTTGGGGGGGGACTATAGCAATCAGCCCCAGCATTTT. Translating gives CASSLGGDYSNQPQHF.

This clone has a single count. V is TRBV18 and J is TRBJ2-1; 10 nucleotides match TRBD1. This CDR3 has 16 amino acids. Germline CDR1 is KGHSH and CDR2 is LQKENI. The V segment lost 3 bases and the J segment 5 bases; nucleotides outside the gene matches: 7. The CDR3 region has the DNA TGTGCCAGCTCACCTCCACGCGGGACAGGGGACAATGAGCAGTTCTTC. It codes for CASSPPRGTGDNEQFF.

The CDR3 DNA sequence: TGTGCCAGCAGTGACCTGGTTATGAACACTGAAGCTTTCTTT. Its translation: CASSDLVMNTEAFF. J is TRBJ1-1 and V is TRBV2; D is unclear. Germline CDR1 and CDR2: SNHLY and FYNNEI. Trimming pared 3 bases from V and 0 bases from J, leaving 8 bases between. This CDR3 comprises 14 residues.

The V call is TRBV7-8, the J call TRBJ2-5; D unclear. This CDR3 has 14 residues. Looked up from germline, CDR1 is SGHVS and CDR2 is FQNEAQ. The V end lost 0 bases, the J end lost 4 bases, and 9 bases lay between the germline ends. The CDR3 nucleotides are TGTGCCAGCAGCTTAGCCGAGGAGAGAGAGACCCAGTACTTC. Translation gives CASSLAEERETQYF. The variable domain in full, completed from reference TRBV7-8 and TRBJ2-5, reads GAGVSQSPRYKVAKRGQDVALRCDPISGHVSLFWYQQALGQGPEFLTYFQNEAQLDKSGLPSDRFFAERPEGSVSTLKIQRTQQEDSAVYLCASSLAEERETQYFGPGTRLLVL.

The rearrangement uses TRBV5-1 and TRBJ2-3; 9 nucleotides line up with TRBD1. This CDR3 has 16 residues. V lost 5 bases, J lost 2 bases, and 9 bases stayed unmatched. Germline loops: CDR1 SGHRS, CDR2 YFSETQ. CDR3 DNA: TGCGCCAGCAGTAAACAGGGGGCACTTTCCACAGATACGCAGTATTTT. It is translated as CASSKQGALSTDTQYF.

This chain joins TRBV5-1 and TRBJ1-1; 7 bases are a match to TRBD1. Germline-derived CDR1 and CDR2 are SGHRS and YFSETQ. The CDR3 has 15 residues. After removal of 4 bases from V and 10 bases from J, the junction contained 16 bases not matched to a gene. CDR3 DNA: TGCGCCAGCAGCCCCGAGACAGGGATGAGCTCAGGAGCTTTCTTT. Amino acids: CASSPETGMSSGAFF. Based on the CDR3 plus reference TRBV5-1 and TRBJ1-1, the full variable domain is KAGVTQTPRYLIKTRGQQVTLSCSPISGHRSVSWYQQTPGQGLQFLFEYFSETQRNKGNFPGRFSGRQFSNSRSEMNVSTLELGDSALYLCASSPETGMSSGAFFGQGTRLTVV.

The chain joins TRBV7-9 to TRBJ1-1; 8 positions match TRBD1. Losses at the gene ends were 5 bases for V and 0 bases for J; bases not matched to a gene: 5. This CDR3 is built from 15 residues. Looked up from germline, CDR1 is SEHNR and CDR2 is FQNEAQ (reference sequence). CDR3 DNA sequence: TGTGCCAGCAGCACCGGGGACAGGATGAACACTGAAGCTTTCTTT. Protein: CASSTGDRMNTEAFF.

The genes are TRBV5-1 and TRBJ2-2, with 9 nucleotides matching TRBD2. The V segment lost 0 bases and the J segment 4 bases; nucleotides outside the gene matches: 1. This CDR3 spans 15 amino acids. Germline V gives CDR1 SGHRS, CDR2 YFSETQ. The CDR3 DNA sequence: TGCGCCAGCAGCTTGGTAGCGGGGGCCACCGGGGAGCTGTTTTTT. It yields the protein CASSLVAGATGELFF. The full variable domain, completed using reference TRBV5-1 and TRBJ2-2, is KAGVTQTPRYLIKTRGQQVTLSCSPISGHRSVSWYQQTPGQGLQFLFEYFSETQRNKGNFPGRFSGRQFSNSRSEMNVSTLELGDSALYLCASSLVAGATGELFFGEGSRLTVL.

This chain uses TRBV5-4 with TRBJ1-2; 11 bases line up with TRBD1. V dropped 4 bases and J dropped 2; count of bases not matched to a gene: 4. Per germline, CDR1 SGHNT and CDR2 YYREEE (reference sequence). The CDR3 has 15 amino acids. CDR3 nucleotide sequence: TGTGCCAGCAGCGCGGGACAGGGGGGAAACTATGGCTACACCTTC. Its translation is CASSAGQGGNYGYTF.

The V gene is TRBV4-1, the J gene TRBJ2-1; TRBD2 agrees at 9 bases. The V gene's germline CDR1 is MGHRA and CDR2 YSYEKL. J gave up 7 bases and V 0 bases, and 4 bases lay outside the gene matches. The CDR3 covers 15 residues. The CDR3 region has the DNA TGCGCCAGCAGCCAAGAGCGGGGGGGCATTAATGAGCAGTTCTTC. Its protein product is CASSQERGGINEQFF.

This clone was counted once. The chain has TRBV2 and TRBJ2-5; 8 bases agree with TRBD2. Looked up from germline, CDR1 is SNHLY and CDR2 is FYNNEI. Germline trimming cut 6 bases from V and 2 bases from J; bases unmatched to any gene: 8. The CDR3 sequence is 15 residues long. The CDR3 DNA reads as TGTGCCAGCAGCGTTCTAGCGGGCCTACAAGAGACCCAGTACTTC. The encoded protein is CASSVLAGLQETQYF.

J is TRBJ1-2 and V is TRBV28; TRBD1 might be the D (5 bases). V was pared by 8 bases and J by 7 bases, with 14 bases between. CDR1 and CDR2 (germline): MDHEN, SYDVKM. This CDR3 is 12 amino acids long. The CDR3 sequence is CASSFADIGYTF. In nucleotides, the CDR3 is TGTGCCAGCTCGTTTGCGGACATTGGCTACACCTTC.